The 21 T cell receptor beta chains in this list originate from one sample, sequenced in a study of tumor-infiltrating lymphocytes in primary liver carcinoma. The researchers produced TCR beta cDNA from about 510 ng total RNA with a constant-region primer. Amplification in three nested multiplex PCR rounds with slightly modified ARM-PCR gave rise to TCR beta libraries. Rounds one and two of PCR, each of 10 to 11 cycles, were primed with TRBV1-TRBV30 forward primers and a C-beta reverse primer. MiXCR, run by TCRdb on the multiplex PCR reads, gives a single entry per CDR3 protein. Here the sample spans 250,000 to 350,000 distinct CDR3 sequences, approximately 54% being singletons. In addition to blood RNA drawn from unsorted whole blood, germline DNA was extracted. The sequenced sample was peripheral blood. These receptors all stem from a woman aged 25 to 39 with primary liver carcinoma and hepatitis B virus infection.

Turning to this clonotype: The junction differs from germline at one of its ends, possibly a read error. The CDR3 DNA follows: TGTGCCAGCAGTTTAAGGCTAGGGGGGGGTACCCACACTGAAGCTTCCTTT. It specifies CASSLRLGGGTHTEASF. The chain joins TRBV12-3 or TRBV12-4 to TRBJ1-1; possibly TRBD1 for D (6 bases). The CDR3 consists of 17 residues.

This clonotype was detected only a few times. This chain links TRBV12-3 or TRBV12-4 with TRBJ1-2; weak D call: TRBD1 (5 bases). The CDR3 has 11 amino acids. The CDR3 DNA sequence: TGTGCTAGCGAACAGGTTTATGGCTACACCTTC. This sequence encodes CASEQVYGYTF.

For this clonotype: A read error may account for a junction end that differs from germline. DNA of the CDR3: TGTGCCAGCAACTTAAATCGGGGCACTGGAAGGGATGAAGCTTTCTTT. Translated: CASNLNRGTGRDEAFF. The chain uses TRBV11-2 and TRBJ1-1; perhaps TRBD1 as D (5 bases). Germline CDR1 and CDR2: SGHAT and FQNNGV. There are 16 residues in the CDR3.

On this clonotype: Given the absence of the conserved phenylalanine or tryptophan at the CDR3 end, a read error is likely. The chain recombines TRBV11-2 with TRBJ2-1; D unclear. This CDR3 has 15 amino acids. Germline V gene sequence: CDR1 SGHAT, CDR2 FQNNGV. The CDR3 coding sequence is TGTGCCAGCAGCTTAGGCGGTAGCTCCTTCAATGAGCAGTTCTTA. Translated, it gives CASSLGGSSFNEQFL.

Note on this clonotype: Relative to the germline gene, one junction end is altered; a read error may explain this. CDR3 residues: CAGSLDRLAGGPKQYF. CDR3 bases: TGTGCCGGCAGCTTAGATCGGTTAGCGGGAGGGCCAAAGCAGTACTTC. The chain couples TRBV11-2 to TRBJ2-7; TRBD2 agrees at 11 bases. Looked up from germline, CDR1 is SGHAT and CDR2 is FQNNGV. The CDR3 length is 16 residues.

V and J are TRBV24-1 and TRBJ1-4, with a tentative D call TRBD1 (5 bases). V gave up 9 bases and J gave up 3 bases, with 16 bases separating them. The CDR3 has 15 amino acids. CDR1 is KGHDR and CDR2 is SFDVKD in the germline V gene. CDR3 sequence: CATGVGTDANEKLFF. CDR3 nucleotides: TGTGCCACCGGCGTGGGGACGGACGCTAATGAAAAACTGTTTTTT.

This clonotype was seen ten or more times. V is TRBV29-1 and J is TRBJ2-7, with D maybe TRBD2 (7 bases). Trimming stripped 4 bases from V and 6 bases from J, with 16 bases between. CDR3 length: 13 residues. In germline, CDR1 is SQVTM, CDR2 ANQGSEA. The CDR3 protein is CSVAVGGRVEQYF. The CDR3 region has the DNA TGCAGCGTTGCCGTCGGGGGGCGGGTCGAGCAGTACTTC.

This clonotype was found once. The V call is TRBV14, the J call TRBJ2-7, with D perhaps given as TRBD1 or TRBD2 (5 bases each). The V and J ends lost 1 base and 0 bases respectively, with 7 bases between them. Germline V gene lookup returns CDR1 SGHDN and CDR2 FVKESK. This CDR3 comprises 14 residues. The CDR3 bases are TGTGCCAGCAGCCAAGGGGGGTTCTCCTACGAGCAGTACTTC. Protein sequence: CASSQGGFSYEQYF.

This rearrangement joins TRBV29-1 to TRBJ1-2; D is unclear. The V end lost 1 base, the J end lost 3 bases, and 12 bases lay between the germline ends. Germline-derived CDR1 and CDR2 are SQVTM and ANQGSEA. The CDR3 runs to 14 residues. The CDR3 protein is CSVEGYTGDYGYTF. Written as DNA, the CDR3 is TGCAGCGTTGAAGGCTATACGGGCGACTATGGCTACACCTTC.

Here the CDR3 reads CASRDATSEYYEQYF. The DNA of the CDR3 is TGTGCCAGCAGGGACGCGACTAGCGAATACTACGAGCAGTACTTC. The chain has TRBV6-2 or TRBV6-3 and TRBJ2-7; 8 nucleotides align to TRBD2. The CDR3 spans 15 residues. The trim removed 6 bases at V and 3 bases at J, leaving 10 bases unmatched. Germline V gives CDR1 MNHEY, CDR2 SVGEGT.

In its sample, this clonotype was seen many times. The chain combines TRBV11-2 with TRBJ2-2; D is possibly TRBD2 (5 bases). The germline V gene encodes CDR1 SGHAT and CDR2 FQNNGV. The CDR3 is 17 residues long. Trimming took off 5 bases at V and 2 bases at J, with 18 bases between the two ends. The CDR3 loop is CASSPGGSALNTGELFF. The CDR3 bases are TGTGCCAGCAGCCCCGGTGGGAGTGCCCTCAACACCGGGGAGCTGTTTTTT.

The V gene is TRBV10-3, the J gene TRBJ1-5; D remains unclear. V was trimmed by 5 bases and J by 1 base, leaving 9 bases between them. Germline loops: CDR1 ENHRY, CDR2 SYGVKD. The CDR3 sequence is 14 residues long. CDR3: CAISQSDSNQPQHF. In nucleotides, the CDR3 is TGTGCCATCAGTCAATCAGACAGCAATCAGCCCCAGCATTTT.

The rearrangement joins TRBV4-2 to TRBJ2-1; TRBD2 agrees at 10 bases. Germline CDR1 and CDR2: LGHNA and YNFKEQ. The CDR3 has 20 amino acids. V shed 2 bases and J 6 bases; nucleotides not matched to a gene: 19. The CDR3 coding sequence is TGTGCCAGCAGCCAACTTTATGAGAAGCGGGAGGGCCTTAAAGGCAATGAGCAGTTCTTC. This gives the protein CASSQLYEKREGLKGNEQFF.

Comments on this clonotype: This could be a read error, since a much larger clone is one nucleotide away. The chain is built from TRBV6-1 and TRBJ2-7; 13 nucleotides align to TRBD2. Germline V gene lookup returns CDR1 MNHNS and CDR2 SASEGT. J gave up 7 bases and V 10 bases, and 7 bases lay outside the gene matches. The CDR3 has 13 residues. CDR3 coding DNA: TGTGCCACACTCGAGGGACTAGCGGGAGAGCAGTACTTC. It codes for CATLEGLAGEQYF.

Notes on this clonotype: With a much larger clone just one base away, this may be a read error. This chain joins TRBV29-1 and TRBJ2-4, with D hard to call. Germline assignment: CDR1 SQVTM and CDR2 ANQGSEA. This CDR3 spans 13 amino acids. CDR3 in amino acids: CSGLSPAKKIQYF. The CDR3 coding sequence is TGCAGCGGTCTGTCTCCCGCCAAAAAGATTCAGTACTTC.

Turning to this clonotype: The junction departs from the called germline gene at one end, perhaps through a read error. The chain joins TRBV12-3 or TRBV12-4 to TRBJ1-5; D is undetermined. CDR3 length: 14 amino acids. The CDR3 nucleotides are TGTGTCAGCAGAATTAACATGGCCCACAATACCCAGCATTTT. Its translation is CVSRINMAHNTQHF.

This clonotype was counted a few times. This rearrangement joins TRBV6-1 to TRBJ1-1; D call uncertain. This CDR3 is 12 amino acids long. Germline CDR1 MNHNS, CDR2 SASEGT. The germline V and J ends were trimmed by 6 bases and 5 bases, with 10 bases remaining between them. The CDR3 nucleotides read TGTGCCAGCAGGATTCTGGGGACTGAAGCTTTCTTT. This codes for CASRILGTEAFF.

This clonotype was seen only a few times. The V call is TRBV6-5, the J call TRBJ1-5; 10 bases line up with TRBD1. CDR3 size: 14 residues. V trimming: 6 bases; J trimming: 6 bases; junction bases outside the gene matches: 5. In germline, CDR1 is MNHEY, CDR2 SVGAGI. As DNA, the CDR3 is TGTGCCAGCAGAGAGGACAGGGGGGCTCAGCCCCAGCATTTT. It encodes CASREDRGAQPQHF.

V usage is TRBV20-1 and J usage is TRBJ1-2, with unresolved D. This CDR3 spans 14 amino acids. V was pared by 4 bases and J by 3 bases, with 15 bases between. Germline V lookup: CDR1 DFQATT, CDR2 SNEGSKA (reference sequence). The DNA for the CDR3 is TGCAGTGCTACAAATCCCGATCCCGACTATGGCTACACCTTC. Amino acid sequence: CSATNPDPDYGYTF.

This clonotype was detected many times. The chain couples TRBV6-1 to TRBJ2-1; maybe TRBD2 (5 bases). The CDR3 has 14 amino acids. CDR1 and CDR2 from the germline V gene are MNHNS and SASEGT. V lost 2 bases, J lost 8 bases, and 13 bases lay in between. The CDR3 sequence is CASSELLVSDEQFF. The DNA for the CDR3 is TGTGCCAGCAGTGAACTACTAGTTAGCGATGAGCAGTTCTTC.

Turning to this clonotype: This clone may be a read error of a much larger clone one base away. The gene calls are TRBV4-2 and TRBJ2-7; unclear D gene. This CDR3 contains 14 residues. The germline CDR1 and CDR2 sequences are LGHNA and YNFKEQ. CDR3 DNA: TGTGCCAGCAGCCAAGTTTACAGCTCCCACGAGCAGTACTTC. Encoded protein: CASSQVYSSHEQYF.